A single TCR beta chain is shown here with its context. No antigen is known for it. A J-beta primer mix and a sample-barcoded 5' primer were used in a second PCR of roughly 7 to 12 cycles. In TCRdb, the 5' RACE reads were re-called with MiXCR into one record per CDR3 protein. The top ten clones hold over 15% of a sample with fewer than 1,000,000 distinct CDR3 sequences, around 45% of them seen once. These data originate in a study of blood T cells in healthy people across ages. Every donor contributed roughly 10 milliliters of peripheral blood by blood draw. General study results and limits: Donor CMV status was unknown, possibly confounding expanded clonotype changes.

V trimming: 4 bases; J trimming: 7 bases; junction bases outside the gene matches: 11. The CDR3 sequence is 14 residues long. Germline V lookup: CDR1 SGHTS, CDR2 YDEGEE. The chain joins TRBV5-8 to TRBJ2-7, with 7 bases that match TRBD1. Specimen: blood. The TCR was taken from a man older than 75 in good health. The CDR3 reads CASSPGQTWGEQYF. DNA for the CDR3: TGTGCCAGCAGCCCGGGACAGACCTGGGGGGAGCAGTACTTC. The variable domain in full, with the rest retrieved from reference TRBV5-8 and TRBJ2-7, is EAGVTQSPTHLIKTRGQQATLRCSPISGHTSVYWYQQALGLGLQFLLWYDEGEERNRGNFPPRFSGRQFPNYSSELNVNALELEDSALYLCASSPGQTWGEQYFGPGTRLTVT.